These 17 T cell receptor beta chains were all obtained from the same sample, sequenced in a study of glioma-infiltrating T cells. Using RNA template, CDR3s of TCR alpha and beta were amplified with iRepertoire arm-PCR. TCRdb called the multiplex PCR reads again in MiXCR, with one record for every CDR3 protein. There are around 350,000 distinct CDR3 sequences in the sample; around 45% occur only once, and about 11% lies in the top ten. The sample consisted of glioma tissue, nonneoplastic brain tissue, or PBMCs (not recorded which). The receptor source for this set is a human donor with low-grade glioma or glioblastoma, undergoing nonglioma brain surgery, or in good health (not recorded which).

As regards this clonotype: One base away lies a much larger clone, so this may be a sequencing read error. The genes are TRBV6-9 and TRBJ2-7; D uncertain. The CDR3 totals 13 residues. Trimming left V 4 bases short and J 6 bases short, with 13 bases between. Germline V gene data show CDR1 as MNHGY and CDR2 as SVAAGI. The CDR3 reads CASSWGTRGEQYF. In nucleotides, the CDR3 is TGTGCCAGCAGTTGGGGTACCCGTGGCGAGCAGTACTTC.

This chain uses TRBV20-1 with TRBJ1-1; the D is unclear. V lost 0 bases to trimming and J lost 5 bases, with 16 bases between them. The CDR3 contains 15 residues. Germline V gene lookup returns CDR1 DFQATT and CDR2 SNEGSKA (reference sequence). The DNA of the CDR3 is TGCAGTGCTAGAGACCGGTGGTCCAGGAGGACTGAAGCTTTCTTT. The encoded protein is CSARDRWSRRTEAFF.

Notes on this clonotype: This could be a read error, since a much larger clone is one nucleotide away. The chain is built from TRBV28 and TRBJ2-7; 12 bases are shared with TRBD2. The CDR3 loop spans 16 amino acids. CDR1 MDHEN and CDR2 SYDVKM come from the germline V gene. J lost 7 bases, V lost 2 bases, and 9 bases had no gene match. The CDR3 spells CASSLPTSGSVGEQYF. CDR3 sequence (DNA): TGTGCCAGCAGTTTACCGACTAGCGGGAGCGTAGGGGAGCAGTACTTC.

As to this clonotype: Given the absence of the conserved phenylalanine or tryptophan at the CDR3 end, a read error is likely. It is unclear where the CDR3 begins or ends on the DNA, so no DNA is shown, and the CDR3 is as TCRdb lists it. The chain couples TRBV28 to TRBJ2-7; TRBD1, as called in the table, went unchecked against the DNA. The CDR3 is 13 amino acids long, termini counted. CDR1 MDHEN and CDR2 SYDVKM come from the germline V gene. Here the CDR3 reads CASSGRPGQGRGH.

Notes on this clonotype: A much larger clone lies a single base off, so this may be a read error. The rearrangement joins TRBV25-1 to TRBJ1-5; D is unresolved. Deletions cut 3 bases from V and 5 bases from J, with 17 bases between. Germline loops: CDR1 MGHDK, CDR2 SYGVNS. The CDR3 has 16 amino acids. The CDR3 bases are TGTGCCAGCAGTGAGAGTACCTCTCCGCTTGATCAGCCCCAGCATTTT. Translation gives CASSESTSPLDQPQHF.

CDR3 residues: CASSQPTLTNTGELFF. The CDR3 DNA sequence: TGTGCCAGCAGCCAACCGACTCTTACGAACACCGGGGAGCTGTTTTTT. The chain has TRBV7-9 and TRBJ2-2; D is uncertain. Germline assignment: CDR1 SEHNR and CDR2 FQNEAQ (reference sequence). Trimming stripped 5 bases from V and 0 bases from J, with 13 bases between. This CDR3 is 16 amino acids long.

This chain joins TRBV7-2 and TRBJ2-5; D may be TRBD1 (6 bases). There are 15 residues in the CDR3. Germline values: CDR1 SGHTA, CDR2 FQGNSA. V was cut by 5 bases and J by 7 bases, with 20 bases left in between. The CDR3: CASSPSGRLGGTQYF. CDR3 bases: TGTGCCAGCAGCCCCTCGGGGCGGCTAGGGGGGACCCAGTACTTC.

In its sample, this clonotype was seen a few times. The V gene is TRBV7-2, the J gene TRBJ2-2; a possible D gene is TRBD1 (5 bases). Trimming removed 5 bases from V and 4 bases from J, with 20 bases in between. Germline V CDR1 and CDR2: SGHTA, FQGNSA. This CDR3 contains 17 residues. Here the CDR3 reads CASSPRWGLDSTGELFF. In DNA, the CDR3 is TGTGCCAGCAGCCCACGTTGGGGTCTCGACAGCACCGGGGAGCTGTTTTTT.

This clonotype was observed a few times. The rearrangement uses TRBV4-3 and TRBJ2-1; no clear D gene. Between the trimmed V and J ends, which lost 5 bases and 6 bases, there was a span of 14 bases. In germline, CDR1 is LGHNA, CDR2 YSLEER. CDR3 size: 14 residues. CDR3 loop: CASSLPGRVNEQFF. The CDR3 coding sequence is TGCGCCAGCAGCTTGCCCGGCAGAGTCAATGAGCAGTTCTTC.

As to this clonotype: A much larger clone sits a single nucleotide away, making a read error possible. This sequence joins TRBV6-5 and TRBJ2-2, with 9 bases lining up with TRBD1. V dropped 6 bases and J dropped 6; count of bases not matched to a gene: 8. The CDR3 contains 15 residues. In germline, CDR1 is MNHEY, CDR2 SVGAGI. CDR3: CASRGWDRDPGELFF. The CDR3 DNA is TGTGCCAGCAGGGGGTGGGACAGGGACCCCGGGGAGCTGTTTTTT.

As to this clonotype: One end of the junction fails to match germline, which may point to a read error. The rearrangement links TRBV4-1 to TRBJ2-7; D might be TRBD2 (8 bases). CDR1 is MGHRA and CDR2 is YSYEKL in the germline V gene. CDR3 length: 15 residues. The CDR3 loop is CASNQDGRGRGEQYF. The CDR3 DNA follows: TGCGCCAGCAACCAAGACGGGAGGGGGCGAGGCGAGCAGTACTTC.

This clonotype was recorded a few times. This chain connects TRBV10-3 to TRBJ2-2; D unresolved. Germline-derived CDR1 and CDR2 are ENHRY and SYGVKD. The CDR3 is 15 amino acids. The ends were cut back, 6 bases at V and 4 bases at J, with 15 bases in the middle. The DNA of the CDR3 is TGTGCCATCAGGGGGATCTATCCCGGCACCGGGGAGCTGTTTTTT. It encodes CAIRGIYPGTGELFF.

This clonotype turned up a few times. This chain links TRBV12-3 or TRBV12-4 with TRBJ1-1, with D possibly TRBD1 on 5 matching bases. V was trimmed by 6 bases and J by 0 bases, leaving 14 bases between them. The CDR3 runs 15 residues. This CDR3 reads CASRLRGNMNTEAFF. In DNA form, the CDR3 reads TGTGCCAGCAGGCTCCGGGGGAATATGAACACTGAAGCTTTCTTT.

There are a few counts of this clonotype. One junction end does not reproduce the germline sequence, and a read error may be involved. V gene TRBV3-1 combines with J gene TRBJ2-7; 10 nucleotides line up with TRBD2. The germline CDR1 and CDR2 sequences are LGHDT and YNNKEL (reference sequence). The CDR3 runs 14 residues. CDR3: CASSPTSGPYVQYF. CDR3 bases: TGTGCCAGCAGCCCGACTAGCGGGCCCTACGTGCAGTACTTC.

The chain carries TRBV6-2 or TRBV6-3 and TRBJ2-7, with D tentatively TRBD1 (5 bases). CDR3 size: 15 residues. In germline, CDR1 is MNHEY, CDR2 SVGEGT. V shed 4 bases and J shed 1 base, with 14 bases lying between them. The DNA of the CDR3 is TGTGCCAGCAGTTCGACAAGGGGAATTTCCTACGAGCAGTACTTC. It specifies CASSSTRGISYEQYF.

This clonotype appeared a few times. This chain uses TRBV7-2 with TRBJ2-3; possibly TRBD1 or TRBD2 for D (7 bases each). Germline values: CDR1 SGHTA, CDR2 FQGNSA. V lost 5 bases and J 8 bases, leaving 14 bases between the germline ends. The CDR3 extends over 13 amino acids. Here the CDR3 DNA reads TGTGCCAGCAGCCGACAGGGAGGGGGTACGCAGTATTTT. It codes for CASSRQGGGTQYF. Full variable domain (outside the CDR3, taken from reference TRBV7-2 and TRBJ2-3): GAGVSQSPSNKVTEKGKDVELRCDPISGHTALYWYRQSLGQGLEFLIYFQGNSAPDKSGLPSDRFSAERTGGSVSTLTIQRTQQEDSAVYLCASSRQGGGTQYFGPGTRLTVL.

Concerning this clonotype itself: This clone may be a read error of a much larger clone one base away. The chain recombines TRBV2 with TRBJ1-2; no definite D call. V was trimmed by 8 bases and J by 11 bases, leaving 12 bases between them. The CDR3 is 10 amino acids. CDR1 and CDR2 (germline): SNHLY, FYNNEI. This CDR3 is CASGVGSYTF. The CDR3 DNA sequence: TGTGCCAGCGGCGTAGGAAGTTACACCTTC.